The 11 T cell receptor beta chains below were found in one sample sequenced in a study of memory CD4+ T cells and cytomegalovirus serostatus. Profiled with immunoSEQ multiplex PCR; TCRdb holds only in-frame clones, not every one. There are around 60,000 clones in the sample; about 74% occur only once, and 0.88% lies in the top ten. The sort gate was single viable CD3+CD4+CD8-CD45RO+ cells for memory CD4+ T cells. The source material was memory CD4+ T cells from blood. The receptor set was obtained from an adult in good health and CMV-seronegative.

CDR3 sequence: CASSPRGSNTDTQYF. The CDR3 DNA reads TGTGCCAGCAGCCCGAGGGGGAGTAACACAGATACGCAGTATTTT. This chain connects TRBV7-2 to TRBJ2-3; tentatively, D is TRBD1 (6 bases). CDR1 and CDR2 from the germline V gene are SGHTA and FQGNSA. Deletions cut 5 bases from V and 2 bases from J, with 14 bases between. The CDR3 spans 15 residues.

The chain employs TRBV6-5 and TRBJ1-1, with 9 positions matching TRBD1. The CDR3 consists of 15 residues. J was trimmed by 9 bases and V by 3 bases; bases with no gene match: 11. Germline V CDR1 and CDR2: MNHEY, SVGAGI. The CDR3 region is CASSYLTGTGSKAFF. CDR3 DNA sequence: TGTGCCAGCAGTTATCTGACCGGGACAGGGAGTAAAGCTTTCTTT.

This clone appeared a single time. The chain is built from TRBV7-8 and TRBJ2-7, with TRBD2 matching over 8 bases. The J segment lost 5 bases and the V segment lost 5 bases, leaving 5 bases of the junction unmatched. Looked up from germline, CDR1 is SGHVS and CDR2 is FQNEAQ. There are 13 residues in the CDR3. The CDR3 sequence is CASSKGLDNEQYF. CDR3 sequence (DNA): TGTGCCAGCAGCAAGGGACTAGACAACGAGCAGTACTTC.

The chain carries TRBV4-1 and TRBJ2-1; D is unresolved. The CDR3 has 15 residues. Germline assignment: CDR1 MGHRA and CDR2 YSYEKL. Trimming left V 4 bases short and J 0 bases short, with 10 bases between. The CDR3 nucleotides read TGCGCCAGCAGCCCGTCCGTTAGCTCCTACAATGAGCAGTTCTTC. It encodes CASSPSVSSYNEQFF.

The chain joins TRBV10-1 to TRBJ2-7; TRBD1 agrees at 10 bases. Germline loops: CDR1 WNHNN, CDR2 SYGVQD (reference sequence). The V gene end was trimmed by 6 bases and the J gene end by 6 bases; junction bases not matched to a gene: 5. CDR3 size: 13 residues. Written as DNA, the CDR3 is TGCGCCAGCAGAGCCGGGACAGGGGCCGAGCAGTACTTC. Translation gives CASRAGTGAEQYF.

This clone was seen a few times. The chain joins TRBV11-2 to TRBJ2-1; weak D call: TRBD1 (5 bases). Trimming stripped 5 bases from V and 0 bases from J, with 23 bases between. The CDR3 runs 19 residues. CDR1 is SGHAT, CDR2 FQNNGV, per germline. CDR3 DNA: TGTGCCAGCAGCCCCCACCTGGGGCCGAGTTCCCGCTCCTACAATGAGCAGTTCTTC. Amino acids: CASSPHLGPSSRSYNEQFF.

CDR3 DNA: TGTGCCAGCAGCCCGAGGACAGTTAATCAGCCCCAGCATTTT. This gives the protein CASSPRTVNQPQHF. This chain links TRBV2 with TRBJ1-5, with D perhaps TRBD1 (6 bases). The CDR3 loop spans 14 amino acids. The ends were cut back, 6 bases at V and 4 bases at J, with 13 bases in the middle. Germline V gene lookup returns CDR1 SNHLY and CDR2 FYNNEI.

The chain recombines TRBV9 with TRBJ2-2; 11 bases align to TRBD2. CDR1 and CDR2 from the germline V gene are SGDLS and YYNGEE. The trim removed 0 bases at V and 4 bases at J, leaving 8 bases unmatched. The CDR3 runs to 18 residues. The chain's CDR3 is CASSVGVTSGGSTGELFF. Written as DNA, the CDR3 is TGTGCCAGCAGCGTAGGGGTCACTAGCGGGGGCTCCACCGGGGAGCTGTTTTTT.

The chain links TRBV4-2 to TRBJ1-5; D not certain. The germline V gene encodes CDR1 LGHNA and CDR2 YNFKEQ. Trimming pared 0 bases from V and 10 bases from J, leaving 10 bases between. CDR3 size: 13 residues. Here the CDR3 reads CASSQEEQLPQHF. The CDR3 nucleotides are TGTGCCAGCAGCCAAGAGGAACAGTTACCCCAGCATTTT.

V is TRBV5-6 and J is TRBJ1-1; D unclear. The CDR3 spans 16 residues. The germline CDR1 and CDR2 sequences are SGHDT and YYEEEE. V was clipped by 2 bases and J by 7 bases, with 21 bases between them. This CDR3 is CASSFWGATRTSEAFF. The CDR3, as DNA: TGTGCCAGCAGCTTTTGGGGTGCGACACGTACGAGTGAAGCTTTCTTT.

The chain joins TRBV5-1 to TRBJ1-2; TRBD1 might be the D (6 bases). The CDR3 is made up of 15 amino acids. V lost 4 bases and J 2 bases, leaving 15 bases between the germline ends. CDR1 and CDR2 (germline): SGHRS, YFSETQ. The CDR3 DNA sequence: TGCGCCAGCAGCGCTGGAGGGGGGCTAAACTATGGCTACACCTTC. Translation: CASSAGGGLNYGYTF. Variable domain in full (rest from reference TRBV5-1 and TRBJ1-2): KAGVTQTPRYLIKTRGQQVTLSCSPISGHRSVSWYQQTPGQGLQFLFEYFSETQRNKGNFPGRFSGRQFSNSRSEMNVSTLELGDSALYLCASSAGGGLNYGYTFGSGTRLTVV.